This entry lists 18 T cell receptor gamma chains sequenced from one sample in a study of Vδ1+ human thymocytes. Regarding the study as a whole: Highly polyclonal TRG and TRD repertoires with Gaussian CDR3 length distributions appeared in thymus.

The template was reverse-transcribed extracted RNA. Pooled V-gene forward primers with one constant-region reverse primer generated the CDR3 amplicons by multiplex PCR. TCRdb reapplied CATT to the multiplex PCR reads. Of 10,000 or so gamma-chain clones listed, around 40% are singletons. Their target antigens are unknown. The source material was Vdelta1+ gamma-delta thymocytes from the thymus. Subset defined: FACS-sorted CD3+ TCRalphabeta- TCRVdelta1+ TCRVdelta2- thymocytes. The origin of the receptors is a boy in the first two years of life who had congenital heart surgery.

This chain links TRGV5 with TRGJ1 or TRGJ2. V trimming: 0 bases; J trimming: 0 bases; junction bases outside the gene matches: 8. The length of the CDR3 is 16 residues. Germline V lookup: CDR1 VINAFY, CDR2 YDVSNSKD. The CDR3 here is CATWDRPFRNYYKKLF. CDR3 nucleotides: TGTGCCACCTGGGACAGGCCATTTAGGAATTATTATAAGAAACTCTTT.

The chain links TRGV5 to TRGJ1 or TRGJ2. No J gene was available from TCRdb, and it was assigned here by a germline match of the DNA. This CDR3 spans 13 amino acids. Trimming took 4 bases from V and 8 from J; bases not matched to a gene: 11. Germline assignment: CDR1 VINAFY and CDR2 YDVSNSKD. The DNA for the CDR3 is TGTGCCACCTGGGAATGGCGTGGGGATAAGAAACTCTTT. The encoded protein is CATWEWRGDKKLF.

This clone has just a few counts. This sample also contains other DNA sequences that code for the same CDR3. V gene TRGV3 combines with J gene TRGJ1 or TRGJ2. V shed 3 bases and J 0 bases; nucleotides not matched to a gene: 5. Germline V lookup: CDR1 VTNTFY, CDR2 YDVSTARD (reference sequence). CDR3 length equals 14 residues. The CDR3 DNA is TGTGCCACCTGGGACCGCCTGAATTATTATAAGAAACTCTTT. This gives the protein CATWDRLNYYKKLF.

This clone was seen only a few times. This chain uses TRGV5 with TRGJ1 or TRGJ2. The CDR3 loop spans 15 amino acids. Unmatched junction bases numbered 10, after V lost 3 bases and J lost 2 bases. Germline CDR1 is VINAFY and CDR2 is YDVSNSKD. The CDR3 nucleotides read TGTGCCACCTGGGACCCGCCCCCCTATTATTATAAGAAACTCTTT. It specifies CATWDPPPYYYKKLF.

This chain links TRGV3 with TRGJ1 or TRGJ2. J lost 0 bases, V lost 0 bases, and 5 bases had no gene match. This CDR3 spans 15 amino acids. Germline-derived CDR1 and CDR2 are VTNTFY and YDVSTARD (reference sequence). The CDR3 protein is CATWDRPSNYYKKLF. The CDR3 DNA reads TGTGCCACCTGGGACAGGCCTTCGAATTATTATAAGAAACTCTTT.

This rearrangement joins TRGV5 to TRGJ1 or TRGJ2. No J gene was available from TCRdb, and it was assigned here by a germline match of the DNA. The ends lost 6 bases at V and 7 bases at J; junction bases unmatched: 12. CDR1 VINAFY and CDR2 YDVSNSKD come from the germline V gene. CDR3 length: 13 residues. CDR3 nucleotide sequence: TGTGCCACCTGGACAGGGCGTGGGTATAAGAAACTCTTT. It yields the protein CATWTGRGYKKLF.

This clone was detected a few times. The gene calls are TRGV4 and TRGJ1 or TRGJ2. Germline V CDR1 and CDR2: EGSTGY, YDSYTSSV. Germline trimming cut 2 bases from V and 8 bases from J; bases unmatched to any gene: 9. The CDR3 totals 13 residues. The CDR3 spells CATWDAYKNKKLF. In nucleotides, the CDR3 is TGTGCCACCTGGGATGCATATAAAAATAAGAAACTCTTT.

The chain joins TRGV5 to TRGJ1 or TRGJ2. The J gene is absent in TCRdb and was assigned here via DNA matching to germline. The CDR3 length is 12 residues. Germline trimming cut 6 bases from V and 3 bases from J; bases unmatched to any gene: 5. The germline V gene has CDR1 VINAFY and CDR2 YDVSNSKD. CDR3 bases: TGTGCCACCTGGATTTCTTATTATAAGAAACTCTTT. Translation gives CATWISYYKKLF.

The chain recombines TRGV5 with TRGJ1 or TRGJ2. In the absence of a J gene in TCRdb, the DNA was matched to germline to assign it here. CDR3 length: 12 amino acids. The V gene's germline CDR1 is VINAFY and CDR2 YDVSNSKD. Unmatched junction bases numbered 11, after V lost 3 bases and J lost 12 bases. The CDR3 here is CATWDRPLGKLF. CDR3 sequence (DNA): TGTGCCACCTGGGACCGCCCTTTAGGGAAACTCTTT.

The V and J genes are TRGV2 and TRGJ1 or TRGJ2. Germline matching of the DNA provided the J gene here, since TCRdb leaves it blank. Germline V gene lookup returns CDR1 EGSNGY and CDR2 YDSYNSKV. The CDR3 extends over 13 amino acids. The trim removed 4 bases at V and 2 bases at J, leaving 5 bases unmatched. The CDR3 nucleotides read TGTGCCACCTGGGAGGGGCATTATTATAAGAAACTCTTT. It is translated as CATWEGHYYKKLF.

The V and J genes are TRGV8 and TRGJ1 or TRGJ2. TCRdb records no J gene; here it was assigned by comparing the DNA to germline. Per germline, CDR1 VENAVY and CDR2 YDSYNSRV. The CDR3 consists of 23 residues. Losses at the gene ends were 0 bases for V and 0 bases for J; bases not matched to a gene: 29. As DNA, the CDR3 is TGTGCCACCTGGGATAGGCGTGTCATATTATCGGAGGCCCGGGCGGGGAATTATTATAAGAAACTCTTT. It specifies CATWDRRVILSEARAGNYYKKLF.

The rearrangement joins TRGV5 to TRGJ1 or TRGJ2. The J gene, not given by TCRdb, was assigned here from a germline match of the nucleotide sequence. The CDR3 spans 14 residues. CDR1 and CDR2 (germline): VINAFY, YDVSNSKD. The trim removed 3 bases at V and 5 bases at J, leaving 10 bases unmatched. CDR3 region: CATWDEDRDYKKLF. The CDR3 DNA reads as TGTGCCACCTGGGACGAGGACCGGGATTATAAGAAACTCTTT.

The chain recombines TRGV3 with TRGJ1 or TRGJ2. The J gene comes from matching the DNA to germline here; TCRdb lacks it. V gave up 0 bases and J gave up 0 bases; unmatched junction bases: 11. Germline V gene data show CDR1 as VTNTFY and CDR2 as YDVSTARD (reference sequence). The CDR3 runs to 17 residues. This chain's CDR3 is CATWDRRGNPNYYKKLF. DNA for the CDR3: TGTGCCACCTGGGACAGGCGCGGAAACCCGAATTATTATAAGAAACTCTTT.

The chain joins TRGV9 to TRGJ1 or TRGJ2. In the absence of a J gene in TCRdb, the DNA was matched to germline to assign it here. This CDR3 comprises 13 residues. The germline CDR1 and CDR2 sequences are GITISATS and ISYDGTV (reference sequence). The junction had 7 bases not matched to a gene; V was cut back by 0 bases and J by 8 bases. CDR3 loop: CALWEVPWHKKLF. The CDR3 region has the DNA TGTGCCTTGTGGGAGGTGCCTTGGCATAAGAAACTCTTT.

The genes are TRGV4 and TRGJ1 or TRGJ2. As TCRdb names no J gene, one was assigned here on the basis of a DNA match to germline. V lost 0 bases and J lost 0; bases outside the gene matches: 5. The germline gives CDR1 EGSTGY, CDR2 YDSYTSSV. This CDR3 is 15 amino acids long. The CDR3 loop is CATWDGLVNYYKKLF. DNA of the CDR3: TGTGCCACCTGGGATGGGCTGGTGAATTATTATAAGAAACTCTTT.

V and J are TRGV3 and TRGJ1 or TRGJ2. As TCRdb names no J gene, one was assigned here on the basis of a DNA match to germline. V lost 0 bases, J lost 10 bases, and 6 bases stayed unmatched. CDR1 VTNTFY and CDR2 YDVSTARD come from the germline V gene (reference sequence). The CDR3 contains 12 residues. The CDR3 DNA reads as TGTGCCACCTGGGACAGGCGGTTGAAGAAACTCTTT. Translation: CATWDRRLKKLF.

This clone was recorded once. The rearrangement joins TRGV3 to TRGJ1 or TRGJ2. Since TCRdb gives no J gene, matching the DNA to germline was used here to assign it. Germline loops: CDR1 VTNTFY, CDR2 YDVSTARD (reference sequence). The junction had 13 bases not matched to a gene; V was cut back by 0 bases and J by 11 bases. The CDR3 is made up of 14 amino acids. CDR3 sequence: CATWDRPPHKQKLF. In DNA, the CDR3 is TGTGCCACCTGGGACAGGCCCCCGCACAAACAGAAACTCTTT.

The chain recombines TRGV9 with TRGJ1 or TRGJ2. J lost 3 bases, V lost 0 bases, and 11 bases had no gene match. Germline V gene data show CDR1 as GITISATS and CDR2 as ISYDGTV (reference sequence). The CDR3 spans 16 residues. The CDR3 spells CALWEVHPSTYYKKLF. The CDR3 DNA sequence: TGTGCCTTGTGGGAGGTGCATCCGAGCACTTATTATAAGAAACTCTTT.